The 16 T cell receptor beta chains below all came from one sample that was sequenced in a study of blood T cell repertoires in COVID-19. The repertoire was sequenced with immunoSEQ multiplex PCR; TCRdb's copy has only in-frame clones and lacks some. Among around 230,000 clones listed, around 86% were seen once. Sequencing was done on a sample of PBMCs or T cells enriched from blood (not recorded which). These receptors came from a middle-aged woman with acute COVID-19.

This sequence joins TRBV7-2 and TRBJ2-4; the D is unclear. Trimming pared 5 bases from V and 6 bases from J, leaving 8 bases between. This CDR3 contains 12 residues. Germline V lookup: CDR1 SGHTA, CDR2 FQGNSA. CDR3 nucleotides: TGTGCCAGCAGCAAACTTCTAAACATTCAGTACTTC. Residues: CASSKLLNIQYF.

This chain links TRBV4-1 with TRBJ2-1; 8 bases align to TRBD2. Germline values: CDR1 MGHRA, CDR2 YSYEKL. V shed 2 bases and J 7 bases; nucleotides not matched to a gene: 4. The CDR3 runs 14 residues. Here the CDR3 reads CASSQFLAGNEQFF. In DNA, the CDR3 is TGCGCCAGCAGCCAATTCTTAGCGGGAAATGAGCAGTTCTTC.

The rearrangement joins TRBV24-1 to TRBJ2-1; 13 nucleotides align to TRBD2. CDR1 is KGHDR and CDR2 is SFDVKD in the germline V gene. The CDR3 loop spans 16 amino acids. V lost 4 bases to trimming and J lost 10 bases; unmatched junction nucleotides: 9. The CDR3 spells CATSDPGLAGVSEQFF. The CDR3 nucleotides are TGTGCCACCAGTGACCCCGGACTAGCGGGAGTTAGCGAGCAGTTCTTC.

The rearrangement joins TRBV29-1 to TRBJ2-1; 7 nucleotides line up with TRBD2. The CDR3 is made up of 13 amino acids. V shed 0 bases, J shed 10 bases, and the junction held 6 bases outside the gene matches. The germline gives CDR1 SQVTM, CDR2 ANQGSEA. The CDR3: CSVEDSKLAEQFF. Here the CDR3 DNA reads TGCAGCGTTGAAGATTCGAAACTAGCGGAGCAGTTCTTC.

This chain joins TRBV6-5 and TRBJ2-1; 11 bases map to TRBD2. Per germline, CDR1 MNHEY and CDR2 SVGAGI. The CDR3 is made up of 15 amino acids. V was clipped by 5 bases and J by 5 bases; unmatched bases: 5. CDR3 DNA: TGTGCCAGCAGTCTAGCGGGAGGTATAGACAATGAGCAGTTCTTC. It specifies CASSLAGGIDNEQFF.

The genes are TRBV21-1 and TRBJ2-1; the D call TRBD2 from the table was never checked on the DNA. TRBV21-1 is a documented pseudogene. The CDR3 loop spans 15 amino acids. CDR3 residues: CASGLAGDFSPEQFF. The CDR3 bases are TGTGCCAGCGGACTAGCGGGAGATTTCTCTCCTGAGCAGTTCTTC.

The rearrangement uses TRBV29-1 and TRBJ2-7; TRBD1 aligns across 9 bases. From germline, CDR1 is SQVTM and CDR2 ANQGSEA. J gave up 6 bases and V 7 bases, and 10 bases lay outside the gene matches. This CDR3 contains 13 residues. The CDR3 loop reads CSGATTGGGEQYF. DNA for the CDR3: TGCAGCGGAGCAACGACAGGGGGTGGCGAGCAGTACTTC.

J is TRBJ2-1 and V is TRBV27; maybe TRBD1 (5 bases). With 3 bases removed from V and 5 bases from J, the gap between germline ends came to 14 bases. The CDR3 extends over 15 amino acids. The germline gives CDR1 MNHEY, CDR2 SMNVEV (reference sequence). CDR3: CASSFSRVGHNEQFF. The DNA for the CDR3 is TGTGCCAGCAGTTTCAGCAGGGTAGGGCACAATGAGCAGTTCTTC.

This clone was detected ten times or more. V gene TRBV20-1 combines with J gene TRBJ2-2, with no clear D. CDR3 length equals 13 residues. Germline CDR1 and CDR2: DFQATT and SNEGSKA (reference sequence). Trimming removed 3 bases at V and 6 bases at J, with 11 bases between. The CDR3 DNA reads TGCAGTGCTAGTGTTACTGAGGCCGGGGAGCTGTTTTTT. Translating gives CSASVTEAGELFF.

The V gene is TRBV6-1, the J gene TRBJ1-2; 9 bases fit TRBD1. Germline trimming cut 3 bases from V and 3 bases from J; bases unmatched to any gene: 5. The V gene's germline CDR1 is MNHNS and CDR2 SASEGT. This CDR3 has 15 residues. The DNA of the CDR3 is TGTGCCAGCAGTGATCTAACAGGGGGCGACTATGGCTACACCTTC. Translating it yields CASSDLTGGDYGYTF.

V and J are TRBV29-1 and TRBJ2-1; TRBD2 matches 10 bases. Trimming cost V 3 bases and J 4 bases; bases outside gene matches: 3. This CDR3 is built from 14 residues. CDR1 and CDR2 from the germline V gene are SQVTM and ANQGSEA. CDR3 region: CSVELAGVYNEQFF. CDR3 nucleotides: TGCAGCGTTGAGCTAGCGGGAGTGTACAATGAGCAGTTCTTC.

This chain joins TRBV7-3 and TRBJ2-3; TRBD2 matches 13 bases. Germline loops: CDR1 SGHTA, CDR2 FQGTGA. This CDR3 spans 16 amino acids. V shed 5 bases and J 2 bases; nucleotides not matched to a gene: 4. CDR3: CASSPGLAGLTDTQYF. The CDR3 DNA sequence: TGTGCCAGCAGCCCGGGACTAGCGGGACTCACAGATACGCAGTATTTT.

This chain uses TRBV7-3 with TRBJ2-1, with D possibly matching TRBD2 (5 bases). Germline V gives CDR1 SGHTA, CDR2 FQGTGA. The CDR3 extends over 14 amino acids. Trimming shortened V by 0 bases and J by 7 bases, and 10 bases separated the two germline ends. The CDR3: CASSLTSTGNEQFF. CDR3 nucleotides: TGTGCCAGCAGCTTAACGTCGACGGGAAATGAGCAGTTCTTC.

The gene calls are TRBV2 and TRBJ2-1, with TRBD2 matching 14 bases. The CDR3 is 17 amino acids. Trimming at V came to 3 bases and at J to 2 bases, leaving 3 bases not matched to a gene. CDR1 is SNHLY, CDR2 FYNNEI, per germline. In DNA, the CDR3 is TGTGCCAGCAGTGATGGGACTAGCGGGAGCGCCTACAATGAGCAGTTCTTC. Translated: CASSDGTSGSAYNEQFF.

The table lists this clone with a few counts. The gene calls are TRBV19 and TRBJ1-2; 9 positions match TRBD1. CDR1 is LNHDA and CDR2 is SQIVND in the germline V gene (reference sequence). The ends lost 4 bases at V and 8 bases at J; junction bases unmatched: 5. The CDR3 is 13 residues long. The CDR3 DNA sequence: TGTGCCAGTAGTACCTGGGACAGGGTGGGCTACACCTTC. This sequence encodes CASSTWDRVGYTF.

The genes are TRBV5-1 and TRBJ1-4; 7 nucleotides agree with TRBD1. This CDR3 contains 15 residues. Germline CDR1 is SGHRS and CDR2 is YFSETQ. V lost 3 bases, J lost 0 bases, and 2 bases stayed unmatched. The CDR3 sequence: CASSYGQATNEKLFF. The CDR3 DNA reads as TGCGCCAGCAGCTACGGACAGGCAACTAATGAAAAACTGTTTTTT. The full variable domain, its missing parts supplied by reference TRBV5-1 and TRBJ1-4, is KAGVTQTPRYLIKTRGQQVTLSCSPISGHRSVSWYQQTPGQGLQFLFEYFSETQRNKGNFPGRFSGRQFSNSRSEMNVSTLELGDSALYLCASSYGQATNEKLFFGSGTQLSVL.